These 10 T cell receptor beta chains were sequenced from one sample in a study of T cells in Graves' hyperthyroidism and ophthalmopathy. Template material for amplifying TCR beta CDR3 regions consisted of RNA transcripts. The primer set for the first-round RT-PCR of the TCR CDR3 was HTBI. TCRdb re-derived calls from the multiplex PCR reads in MiXCR, one entry per CDR3 protein. The sample contains about 200,000 distinct CDR3 sequences, less than 20% of which appear only once. Sequenced: blood. The receptors were sampled from a woman in her 50s with Graves' hyperthyroidism.

This clonotype was detected only a few times. A read error is possible here, since a much larger clone lies one base away. V is TRBV9 and J is TRBJ1-1, with D uncertain. Germline V gene lookup returns CDR1 SGDLS and CDR2 YYNGEE. The CDR3 is 13 amino acids. With 0 bases removed from V and 1 base from J, the gap between germline ends came to 4 bases. This CDR3 is CASSVGRNTEAFF. The CDR3 DNA sequence: TGTGCCAGCAGCGTAGGACGGAACACTGAAGCTTTCTTT.

At least ten counts were recorded for this clonotype. J is TRBJ2-3 and V is TRBV20-1; TRBD2 agrees at 14 bases. Trimming cost V 4 bases and J 5 bases; bases outside gene matches: 5. There are 15 residues in the CDR3. Germline V gives CDR1 DFQATT, CDR2 SNEGSKA (reference sequence). DNA of the CDR3: TGCAGTGCTAAGGGACTAGCGGGAGTCGGAGATACGCAGTATTTT. Encoded protein: CSAKGLAGVGDTQYF.

This clonotype was counted at least ten times. The rearrangement links TRBV11-3 to TRBJ2-5, with 9 bases matching TRBD1. Germline CDR1 SGHNT, CDR2 YENEEA. With V trimmed by 8 bases and J by 3 bases, 10 bases remained unmatched. The CDR3 spans 15 residues. CDR3 region: CASGQGQGTEETQYF. The CDR3 nucleotides read TGTGCCAGCGGACAAGGACAGGGGACTGAAGAGACCCAGTACTTC.

This chain connects TRBV10-3 to TRBJ2-1; 15 bases match TRBD2. The germline V gene encodes CDR1 ENHRY and CDR2 SYGVKD. CDR3 size: 17 residues. The trim removed 7 bases at V and 2 bases at J, leaving 6 bases unmatched. The CDR3 spells CAIKGTSGRSPYNEQFF. Written as DNA, the CDR3 is TGTGCCATCAAGGGGACTAGCGGGAGGAGTCCCTACAATGAGCAGTTCTTC.

The table lists this clonotype with many counts. An end of the junction does not agree with germline; a read error may underlie this. The chain has TRBV27 and TRBJ1-5; D gene unclear. Germline-derived CDR1 and CDR2 are MNHEY and SMNVEV (reference sequence). The CDR3 length is 16 residues. CDR3 amino acids: CASSLSSGVSNQPQHF. In DNA form, the CDR3 reads TGTGCCAGCAGCTTATCATCCGGTGTCAGCAATCAGCCCCAGCATTTT.

The sample holds many counts of this clonotype. The J gene is TRBJ2-1, the V gene TRBV5-1; 8 positions agree with TRBD2. Per the germline V gene, CDR1 is SGHRS and CDR2 is YFSETQ. CDR3 length: 16 residues. The ends lost 4 bases at V and 5 bases at J; junction bases unmatched: 11. The DNA of the CDR3 is TGCGCCAGCAGCCCCCTTAGCGGGACTAACAACAATGAGCAGTTCTTC. Protein product: CASSPLSGTNNNEQFF.

This clonotype appeared a few times. One junction end disagrees with the germline gene, perhaps due to a read error. The rearrangement links TRBV11-2 to TRBJ2-2; D is possibly TRBD1 (6 bases). The CDR3 is made up of 14 amino acids. Germline V gene sequence: CDR1 SGHAT, CDR2 FQNNGV. The DNA of the CDR3 is TGTGCCAGTAGTGTCACAGGGAACAACGGGGAGCTGTTTTTT. Translated, it gives CASSVTGNNGELFF.

The table lists this clonotype with many counts. This sequence joins TRBV20-1 and TRBJ1-2; TRBD1 matches 9 bases. Germline CDR1 is DFQATT and CDR2 is SNEGSKA (reference sequence). The junction had 2 bases not matched to a gene; V was cut back by 3 bases and J by 3 bases. The CDR3 is made up of 13 amino acids. CDR3 in DNA: TGCAGTGCTAGGACAGGGGGTGACTATGGCTACACCTTC. The encoded protein is CSARTGGDYGYTF.

The table lists this clonotype with many counts. The V call is TRBV5-1, the J call TRBJ2-3; D may be TRBD1 or TRBD2 (6 bases each). The CDR3 length is 16 residues. Germline V gene lookup returns CDR1 SGHRS and CDR2 YFSETQ. V lost 4 bases, J lost 0 bases, and 15 bases lay in between. The CDR3 spells CASSNPQGGSTDTQYF. DNA of the CDR3: TGCGCCAGCAGCAACCCACAGGGAGGAAGCACAGATACGCAGTATTTT. Based on the CDR3 plus reference TRBV5-1 and TRBJ2-3, the full variable domain is KAGVTQTPRYLIKTRGQQVTLSCSPISGHRSVSWYQQTPGQGLQFLFEYFSETQRNKGNFPGRFSGRQFSNSRSEMNVSTLELGDSALYLCASSNPQGGSTDTQYFGPGTRLTVL.

The rearrangement uses TRBV15 and TRBJ2-1; TRBD2 matches at 15 bases. Germline lookup yields CDR1 LNHNV and CDR2 YYDKDF (reference sequence). The CDR3 extends over 19 amino acids. J gave up 2 bases and V 0 bases, and 5 bases lay outside the gene matches. The CDR3 bases are TGTGCCACCAGCAGAGAGGGGACTAGCGGGAGGAGTCCCTACAATGAGCAGTTCTTC. Amino acid sequence: CATSREGTSGRSPYNEQFF.